This T cell receptor beta chain was sequenced in a study of shared clonotypes between healthy human individuals. Study summary: Participating donors consisted of two women and a few men aged 18 to 49.

Assay: immunoSEQ multiplex PCR; the TCRdb copy retains only in-frame clones and omits some. The table records 2,100,000 or so clones, 90% to 96% of them present only once. Comments on this clone: Its specificity is unknown.

Researchers partitioned CD4+ cells into CD45RA+ naive and CD45RA-negative memory subsets. Findings of the study overall: Generation of non-shared clonotypes was less probable than generation of clonotypes shared by all four donors.

Per the germline V gene, CDR1 is SNHLY and CDR2 is FYNNEI. V was pared by 4 bases and J by 8 bases, with 7 bases of the junction left unmatched. This CDR3 region has 14 residues. The origin of this receptor is a man aged 18-30 years in good health. Source material: naive CD4+ T cells sorted from blood. Subset described: CD45RA+ positively selected. The chain has TRBV2 and TRBJ1-1; 10 bases align to TRBD1. CDR3 region: CASSVWDRGTEAFF. For the CDR3, the DNA is TGTGCCAGCAGTGTTTGGGACAGGGGTACGGAAGCTTTCTTT. Full variable domain (rest looked up from reference TRBV2 and TRBJ1-1): EPEVTQTPSHQVTQMGQEVILRCVPISNHLYFYWYRQILGQKVEFLVSFYNNEISEKSEIFDDQFSVERPDGSNFTLKIRSTKLEDSAMYFCASSVWDRGTEAFFGQGTRLTVV.